The sequence of this T cell receptor (beta chain) was determined in a study of blood T cell repertoires in COVID-19. Study at large: Samples of COVID-19 (acute and convalescent) were obtained from the United States, Italy and Spain. Sample material is recorded as cDNA or gDNA derived from T cells, B-cell-depleted T cells, or PBMCs.

The CDR3 covers 16 residues. Germline lookup yields CDR1 LGHNA and CDR2 YNFKEQ. V lost 2 bases to trimming and J lost 3 bases; unmatched junction nucleotides: 7. Some clones are missing from TCRdb's copy, which holds only in-frame ones; the method was immunoSEQ multiplex PCR. Found here are about 190,000 clones, about 88% of them singletons; the top ten hold roughly 5.6%. The TCR comes from a woman in her thirties or forties who had recovered from COVID-19. The chain uses TRBV4-2 and TRBJ2-1, with 7 positions matching TRBD1. The specimen sequenced was peripheral blood. CDR3 amino acids: CASSQSTDRYYNEQFF. In DNA, the CDR3 is TGTGCCAGCAGCCAATCAACGGACAGGTACTACAATGAGCAGTTCTTC.